The T cell receptor beta chain described here comes from a study of cytomegalovirus exposure and HLA in healthy donors. Findings of the study overall: The classifier reportedly diagnosed cytomegalovirus status with high specificity and sensitivity. Some public TCRs appeared in many individuals, while most sequences were rare.

This clone is a singleton in its sample. What it binds is not known. Libraries were prepared by immunoSEQ multiplex PCR; TCRdb keeps only in-frame clonotypes and omits some of them. The sample includes 110,000 to 150,000 clones, approximately 85% of them seen just once. Input material: PBMCs. This TCR was sampled from a woman aged 25 to 45 in good health and CMV-seronegative.

CDR3 residues: CASSPARGVSTEAFF. CDR3 DNA sequence: TGTGCCAGCAGCCCGGCCCGGGGGGTGAGCACTGAAGCTTTCTTT. The V and J genes are TRBV13 and TRBJ1-1, with D perhaps TRBD1 (5 bases). The germline V gene encodes CDR1 PRHDT and CDR2 FYEKMQ (reference sequence). Trimming pared 5 bases from V and 4 bases from J, leaving 17 bases between. This CDR3 is built from 15 residues.